This is a list of T cell receptor beta chains from one sample in a study of T-cell memory formation after mild COVID-19. TCRdb reprocessed the 5' RACE reads via MiXCR and lists one record per CDR3 protein. The data show roughly 350,000 distinct CDR3 sequences, around 28% seen once. The material sequenced was PBMCs or a T cell subset sorted from them (not recorded which). All receptors derive from an adult woman who had mild COVID-19 (a few samples of this study predate the infection). Cell type and time point are not known. The CDR3 runs from the conserved cysteine through the conserved F or W. The order of the fields is V gene, clone size, D gene, J gene, CDR3 DNA, CDR3 protein. D genes are given only for firm matches. A clone size is listed for some rows: how often the clone was seen (once, few, many), or a class if it is expanded.

V: TRBV10-3
size: few
D: TRBD1
J: TRBJ2-2
DNA: TGTGCCATCAGTCGGACAGGCAATACCGGGGAGCTGTTTTTT
CDR3: CAISRTGNTGELFF

V: TRBV4-2
size: few
D: .
J: TRBJ2-7
DNA: TGTGCCAGCAGCCAAGAGCAGGACATTCCCTACGAGCAGTACTTC
CDR3: CASSQEQDIPYEQYF

V: TRBV4-2
size: few
D: TRBD2
J: TRBJ2-3
DNA: TGTGCCAGCAGCCAAGCCACGCGGGGGGGCCTAAATACGCAGTATTTT
CDR3: CASSQATRGGLNTQYF

V: TRBV29-1
size: few
D: .
J: TRBJ2-7
DNA: TGCAGCGTTTCCCTAGGACAGTCACTACGGGGTACTTACGAGCAGTACTTC
CDR3: CSVSLGQSLRGTYEQYF

V: TRBV5-5
size: few
D: .
J: TRBJ1-1
DNA: TGTGCCAGCAGCCCAATTACGGGAGGTACGATCACTGAAGCTTTCTTT
CDR3: CASSPITGGTITEAFF

V: TRBV4-3
size: few
D: .
J: TRBJ2-7
DNA: TGCGCCAGCAGCCCGGAGGGTGGACTTTCATACGAGCAGTACTTC
CDR3: CASSPEGGLSYEQYF

V: TRBV9
size: .
D: .
J: TRBJ1-6
DNA: TGTGCCAGCAGCGTAGCTCTTGAGGGGGGGTTGAGGACCCTCCACTTT
CDR3: CASSVALEGGLRTLHF

V: TRBV30
size: .
D: .
J: TRBJ1-1
DNA: TGTGCCTGGAGTGTAGGGCATACGAACACTGAAGCTTTCTTT
CDR3: CAWSVGHTNTEAFF

V: TRBV4-3
size: few
D: .
J: TRBJ1-5
DNA: TGCGCCAGCAGCCAAGATCGTCATCAGCCCCAGCATTTT
CDR3: CASSQDRHQPQHF

V: TRBV9
size: few
D: .
J: TRBJ2-7
DNA: TGTGCCAGCAGCCCCTCGGAGGTCTCCTACGAGCAGTACTTC
CDR3: CASSPSEVSYEQYF

V: TRBV7-2
size: .
D: .
J: TRBJ2-3
DNA: TGTGCCAGCAGCTTAGAGGTCGGAGCGCAGTATTTT
CDR3: CASSLEVGAQYF

V: TRBV12-3/TRBV12-4
size: few
D: .
J: TRBJ2-7
DNA: TGTGCCAGCAGTTTAGGGGTCCCCGGGCAGTACTTC
CDR3: CASSLGVPGQYF

V: TRBV10-3
size: few
D: .
J: TRBJ1-2
DNA: TGTGCCATCAGTGAGGCGGGGACCTATGGCTACACCTTC
CDR3: CAISEAGTYGYTF

V: TRBV6-6
size: .
D: .
J: TRBJ2-3
DNA: TGTGCCAGCAGTCCCCAGACTAGGGGGATCACAGATACGCAGTATTTT
CDR3: CASSPQTRGITDTQYF

V: TRBV4-1
size: .
D: .
J: TRBJ1-1
DNA: TGCGCCAGCAGCCAAGAGCAAGTAGGTTTGGAGACTTTCTTT
CDR3: CASSQEQVGLETFF

V: TRBV25-1
size: few
D: .
J: TRBJ2-1
DNA: TGTGCCAGCAGTGACCCCCTGACGGAGCAGTTCTTC
CDR3: CASSDPLTEQFF

V: TRBV5-8
size: .
D: TRBD1
J: TRBJ2-7
DNA: TGTGCCAGCAGCCTACGACGACAGGGAGCCTACGAGCAGTACTTC
CDR3: CASSLRRQGAYEQYF

V: TRBV15
size: few
D: .
J: TRBJ2-5
DNA: TGTGCCACCAGCAGAGAAAGGAGCCAGAGGGAGACCCAGTACTTC
CDR3: CATSRERSQRETQYF

V: TRBV7-8
size: .
D: .
J: TRBJ1-2
DNA: TGTGCCAGCAGCTTAGTCGGGGGGCTAGAATCCTTGAACTATGGCTACACCTTC
CDR3: CASSLVGGLESLNYGYTF

V: TRBV24-1
size: few
D: TRBD2
J: TRBJ2-2
DNA: TGTGCCACCAGTGATACCCTCACTAGCGGGGCGAACACCGGGGAGCTGTTTTTT
CDR3: CATSDTLTSGANTGELFF

V: TRBV6-2/TRBV6-3
size: many
D: TRBD1
J: TRBJ2-4
DNA: TGTGCCAGCAGTTGGACAGGGAACATTCAGTACTTC
CDR3: CASSWTGNIQYF

V: TRBV7-9
size: .
D: .
J: TRBJ1-1
DNA: TGTGCCAGCAGCTTTAAGGGCGGCTCTGACACTGAAGCTTTCTTT
CDR3: CASSFKGGSDTEAFF

V: TRBV4-1
size: .
D: .
J: TRBJ2-5
DNA: TGCGCCAGCAGCCAATCCGGAAGCGCGACGTTACAAGAGACCCAGTACTTC
CDR3: CASSQSGSATLQETQYF

V: TRBV12-3/TRBV12-4
size: .
D: .
J: TRBJ2-5
DNA: TGTGCCAGCAGTTTAGAGGGCCGGGGGGAGACCCAGTACTTC
CDR3: CASSLEGRGETQYF

V: TRBV5-1
size: .
D: TRBD1
J: TRBJ2-5
DNA: TGCGCCAGCCGGTTCACAGGGGAAGAGACCCAGTACTTC
CDR3: CASRFTGEETQYF

V: TRBV29-1
size: .
D: TRBD1
J: TRBJ2-2
DNA: TGCAGCGCCGACAGGGGCGTTAACACCGGGGAGCTGTTTTTT
CDR3: CSADRGVNTGELFF

V: TRBV28
size: .
D: .
J: TRBJ2-5
DNA: TGTGCCAGCAGTCGTGGGGGACATCGGCAAGGAACCCAGTACTTC
CDR3: CASSRGGHRQGTQYF

V: TRBV5-5
size: .
D: TRBD1
J: TRBJ2-7
DNA: TGTGCCAGCAGCTCACTTTGGGACAGCATCTACGAGCAGTACTTC
CDR3: CASSSLWDSIYEQYF

V: TRBV12-3/TRBV12-4
size: .
D: .
J: TRBJ1-1
DNA: TGTGCCAGCAGCTCTGGGTCGCCGAACACTGAAGCTTTCTTT
CDR3: CASSSGSPNTEAFF

V: TRBV6-2/TRBV6-3
size: few
D: .
J: TRBJ2-1
DNA: TGTGCCAGCAGTTACTCTAGGGACTACAATGAGCAGTTCTTC
CDR3: CASSYSRDYNEQFF

V: TRBV20-1
size: few
D: .
J: TRBJ1-1
DNA: TGCAGTGGCAAGCAGGCGGGGGACACTGAAGCTTTCTTT
CDR3: CSGKQAGDTEAFF

V: TRBV5-1
size: few
D: .
J: TRBJ2-6
DNA: TGCGCCAGCAGCTCGGGGCCTGGGGCCAACGTCCTGACTTTC
CDR3: CASSSGPGANVLTF

V: TRBV19
size: .
D: .
J: TRBJ1-2
DNA: TGTGCCAGTAGTACAACAGGGTCTTCGACCCGTGGCTACACCTTC
CDR3: CASSTTGSSTRGYTF

V: TRBV20-1
size: once
D: TRBD1
J: TRBJ2-4
DNA: TGCAGTGCTAGGGCCAGGGGGAACATTCAGTACTTC
CDR3: CSARARGNIQYF

V: TRBV6-2/TRBV6-3
size: .
D: .
J: TRBJ2-1
DNA: TGTGCCAGCAGTTACTCAACCGTAGGGGAGCAGTTCTTC
CDR3: CASSYSTVGEQFF

V: TRBV20-1
size: .
D: .
J: TRBJ2-1
DNA: TGCAGTGCTTACACCCAGGGGAATGAGCAGTTCTTC
CDR3: CSAYTQGNEQFF

V: TRBV3-1
size: .
D: .
J: TRBJ2-7
DNA: TGTGCCAGCAGCCCGACTCAATTCTCCTACGAGCAGTACTTC
CDR3: CASSPTQFSYEQYF

V: TRBV13
size: few
D: TRBD1
J: TRBJ2-1
DNA: TGTGCCAGCAGCTCCGGGTCGGGACAGGGAAATGAGCAGTTCTTC
CDR3: CASSSGSGQGNEQFF

V: TRBV29-1
size: .
D: .
J: TRBJ2-2
DNA: TGCAGCGTTGAAAAATCTGGGGGGAGCGCAAGGACCGGGGAGCTGTTTTTT
CDR3: CSVEKSGGSARTGELFF

V: TRBV7-6
size: many
D: TRBD2
J: TRBJ2-5
DNA: TGTGCCAGCAGCTTACTAGCGGGAGGGCTTTTAGAGACCCAGTACTTC
CDR3: CASSLLAGGLLETQYF

V: TRBV3-1
size: few
D: .
J: TRBJ1-2
DNA: TGTGCCAGCAGCCAAGTCGGCGGCGCTGGAGGCTACACCTTC
CDR3: CASSQVGGAGGYTF

V: TRBV6-2/TRBV6-3
size: few
D: .
J: TRBJ1-5
DNA: TGTGCCAGCAGTAAGAATAGCAATCAGCCCCAGCATTTT
CDR3: CASSKNSNQPQHF

V: TRBV6-5
size: .
D: .
J: TRBJ2-1
DNA: TGTGCCAGCATGAACGGGGGATACAATGAGCAGTTCTTC
CDR3: CASMNGGYNEQFF